One and the same sample provided the 4 T cell receptor beta chains below, sequenced in a study of cytomegalovirus exposure and HLA in healthy donors. The PCR employed 60 Vbeta primers together with 13 Jbeta primers. Some clones are missing from TCRdb's copy, which holds only in-frame ones; the method was immunoSEQ multiplex PCR. The table records around 220,000 clones, roughly 79% of them present only once. Sequenced sample: PBMCs. The origin of the receptors is a man aged 18 to 30 in good health and CMV-seronegative.

The genes are TRBV9 and TRBJ2-3; TRBD2 agrees at 8 bases. The CDR3 totals 16 residues. The germline V gene has CDR1 SGDLS and CDR2 YYNGEE. V dropped 1 base and J dropped 4; count of bases not matched to a gene: 8. The CDR3 protein is CASSVRSRAGADTQYF. The DNA of the CDR3 is TGTGCCAGCAGCGTACGCTCTAGAGCGGGGGCAGATACGCAGTATTTT.

The V call is TRBV27, the J call TRBJ2-1, with 10 bases matching TRBD2. V lost 7 bases to trimming and J lost 9 bases; unmatched junction nucleotides: 9. This CDR3 region has 14 residues. CDR1 and CDR2 from the germline V gene are MNHEY and SMNVEV (reference sequence). Written as DNA, the CDR3 is TGTGCCAGCACCTCCAGCGGGAGGGCCGCTGAGCAGTTCTTC. This encodes CASTSSGRAAEQFF.

The rearrangement uses TRBV5-1 and TRBJ1-6, with D unresolved. CDR3 length: 15 amino acids. CDR1 SGHRS and CDR2 YFSETQ come from the germline V gene. Deletions cut 2 bases from V and 6 bases from J, with 12 bases between. Here the CDR3 reads CASSLDLGINSPLHF. CDR3 in DNA: TGCGCCAGCAGCTTAGACTTGGGTATTAATTCACCCCTCCACTTT.

Turning to this clone: A junction boundary mismatches the germline segment, possibly from a read error. J is TRBJ1-2 and V is TRBV28; D is possibly TRBD1 (6 bases). CDR3 length equals 15 residues. Germline V gene data show CDR1 as MDHEN and CDR2 as SYDVKM. This chain's CDR3 is CATSGGAKGNYGYTF. CDR3 nucleotides: TGTGCCACCAGTGGGGGGGCCAAGGGTAACTATGGCTACACCTTC.